This is a list of T cell receptor beta chains from one sample in a study of blood T cells in healthy people across ages. MiXCR was run by TCRdb on the 5' RACE reads, yielding one entry per CDR3 protein. The sample lists roughly 2 million distinct CDR3 sequences, 49% seen once, with around 2.1% in the top ten. What was sequenced was blood. These receptors came from a woman between 40 and 50 years old in good health. Both conserved end residues are part of each CDR3. The order of the fields is V gene, clone size, J gene, D gene, CDR3 DNA, CDR3 protein. A D gene is named only where the DNA matches it firmly. Some rows have no size entry. The others give once, few or many, or a class for an expanded clone.

v_call: TRBV20-1
clone_size: -
j_call: TRBJ2-1
d_call: -
cdr3_nt: TGCAGTCAAAGAGGGGGGTACCAAGAGACCCAGTTCTTC
cdr3_aa: CSQRGGYQETQFF

v_call: TRBV7-2
clone_size: -
j_call: TRBJ1-2
d_call: -
cdr3_nt: TGTGCCAGCAGCTTACAGGGGAGGGAGAATGGCTACACCTTC
cdr3_aa: CASSLQGRENGYTF

v_call: TRBV6-6
clone_size: -
j_call: TRBJ2-1
d_call: -
cdr3_nt: TGTGCCAGCATTCGGGACAACTCCTACAATGAGCAGTTCTTC
cdr3_aa: CASIRDNSYNEQFF

v_call: TRBV20-1
clone_size: -
j_call: TRBJ1-1
d_call: -
cdr3_nt: TGCAGTGCAACGGACGTATACACTGAAGCTTTCTTT
cdr3_aa: CSATDVYTEAFF

v_call: TRBV6-1
clone_size: -
j_call: TRBJ1-2
d_call: -
cdr3_nt: TGTGCCAGCAGTGCCTCCGGACGGACTTACTATGGCTACACCTTC
cdr3_aa: CASSASGRTYYGYTF

v_call: TRBV4-2
clone_size: few
j_call: TRBJ1-4
d_call: -
cdr3_nt: TGTGCCAGCAGCCCCTCGGACGGTGCAACTAATGAAAAACTGTTTTTT
cdr3_aa: CASSPSDGATNEKLFF

v_call: TRBV20-1
clone_size: -
j_call: TRBJ2-3
d_call: TRBD1
cdr3_nt: TGCAGTGCTGGCGGACAGGCAAGCACAGATACGCAGTATTTT
cdr3_aa: CSAGGQASTDTQYF

v_call: TRBV28
clone_size: -
j_call: TRBJ2-7
d_call: -
cdr3_nt: TGTGCCAGCGGGGGGGGCTCCGGACCCATTTACAATGAGCAGTACTTC
cdr3_aa: CASGGGSGPIYNEQYF

v_call: TRBV12-3/TRBV12-4
clone_size: -
j_call: TRBJ1-2
d_call: TRBD1
cdr3_nt: TGTGCCAGCAGTTCCGGGCAGGGGGAGGATAACTATGGCTACACCTTC
cdr3_aa: CASSSGQGEDNYGYTF

v_call: TRBV27
clone_size: -
j_call: TRBJ1-1
d_call: -
cdr3_nt: TGTGCCAGCAGTTTGGTGGGCCAGGGTCTAAACACTGAAGCTTTCTTT
cdr3_aa: CASSLVGQGLNTEAFF

v_call: TRBV10-3
clone_size: few
j_call: TRBJ2-3
d_call: -
cdr3_nt: TGTGCCATCAGTGGACAGCGCCTCACAGATACGCAGTATTTT
cdr3_aa: CAISGQRLTDTQYF

v_call: TRBV12-3/TRBV12-4
clone_size: few
j_call: TRBJ1-2
d_call: TRBD1
cdr3_nt: TGTGCCAGCAGTTTAGGGACAGGGAGGATTTATGGCTACACCTTC
cdr3_aa: CASSLGTGRIYGYTF

v_call: TRBV28
clone_size: -
j_call: TRBJ1-5
d_call: -
cdr3_nt: TGTGCCAGCACCCCAGACAATCAGCCCCAGCATTTT
cdr3_aa: CASTPDNQPQHF

v_call: TRBV14
clone_size: -
j_call: TRBJ2-5
d_call: -
cdr3_nt: TGTGCCAGCAGCCAAGGAGGAATCGGGAACCAAGAGACCCAGTACTTC
cdr3_aa: CASSQGGIGNQETQYF